Presented here are 32 T cell receptor beta chains from one specimen sequenced in a study of human T cells and chemical hapten exposure. TCRdb re-called the RACE reads with MiXCR, one entry per CDR3 protein. The sample yields about 52,000 distinct CDR3 sequences, 9% to 10% seen once. Sample time point: patch test 3, about 24 weeks after DPC sensitization. Treatment defined: therapeutic diphenylcyclopropenone sensitization with weekly scalp DPC. Material: whole blood, obtained in connection with sensitization to the hapten diphenylcyclopropenone (DPC). These receptors originate from a woman aged 40 to 50 with alopecia areata. Some clones in this sample may be carry-over from other donors' samples.

By proportion, this clonotype is medium-sized. V is TRBV5-1 and J is TRBJ1-1; TRBD1 might be the D (5 bases). This CDR3 has 14 amino acids. Germline V gene sequence: CDR1 SGHRS, CDR2 YFSETQ. Trimming took 3 bases from V and 4 from J, leaving 13 bases between them. This CDR3 is CASSSGSAGTEAFF. CDR3 coding DNA: TGCGCCAGCAGCTCAGGGTCCGCGGGCACTGAAGCTTTCTTT.

The gene calls are TRBV6-2 or TRBV6-3 and TRBJ2-3; 9 nucleotides line up with TRBD1. This CDR3 region has 17 residues. Germline V gene data show CDR1 as MNHEY and CDR2 as SVGEGT. Trimming at V came to 0 bases and at J to 0 bases, leaving 4 bases not matched to a gene. In nucleotides, the CDR3 is TGTGCCAGCAGTTACTCGAGGGACAGGGAAAGCACAGATACGCAGTATTTT. Translating it yields CASSYSRDRESTDTQYF.

This clonotype appeared a few times. The CDR3 nucleotides are TGTGCCTGGAGTGTCCAGGTAACCTACGAGCAGTACTTC. Translating gives CAWSVQVTYEQYF. The chain combines TRBV30 with TRBJ2-7; D is undetermined. Germline CDR1 and CDR2: GTSNPN and SVGIG (reference sequence). Trimming stripped 0 bases from V and 2 bases from J, with 8 bases between. The CDR3 extends over 13 amino acids.

This clonotype was seen only a few times. The CDR3 bases are TGTGCCAGCGTTCTGCAGGGGGTATTGTATTTT. This sequence encodes CASVLQGVLYF. The rearrangement links TRBV2 to TRBJ2-3; 7 bases agree with TRBD1. V dropped 8 bases and J dropped 14; count of bases not matched to a gene: 10. CDR1 is SNHLY and CDR2 is FYNNEI in the germline V gene. This CDR3 has 11 amino acids.

This clonotype was counted a few times. The chain has TRBV4-3 and TRBJ2-7, with 9 nucleotides matching TRBD1. CDR1 LGHNA and CDR2 YSLEER come from the germline V gene. This CDR3 is 15 amino acids long. V was pared by 0 bases and J by 3 bases, with 3 bases of the junction left unmatched. Here the CDR3 reads CASSQDGQGIYEQYF. CDR3 DNA: TGCGCCAGCAGCCAAGACGGACAGGGGATCTACGAGCAGTACTTC.

This clonotype was detected only a few times. The J gene is TRBJ2-3, the V gene TRBV7-8; TRBD2 matches at 11 bases. The V gene end was trimmed by 3 bases and the J gene end by 0 bases; junction bases not matched to a gene: 5. CDR3 length: 17 amino acids. The germline V gene has CDR1 SGHVS and CDR2 FQNEAQ. This chain's CDR3 is CASSLIAGGLSTDTQYF. The CDR3 nucleotides are TGTGCCAGCAGCTTGATAGCGGGAGGGCTCAGCACAGATACGCAGTATTTT.

The sample holds one count of this clonotype. This chain uses TRBV30 with TRBJ1-5, with D possibly matching TRBD1 (5 bases). Per the germline V gene, CDR1 is GTSNPN and CDR2 is SVGIG (reference sequence). V was clipped by 0 bases and J by 4 bases, with 7 bases between them. There are 13 residues in the CDR3. This chain's CDR3 is CAWSVNRNQPQHF. In DNA, the CDR3 is TGTGCCTGGAGTGTAAACAGGAATCAGCCCCAGCATTTT.

V usage is TRBV2 and J usage is TRBJ2-3, with D unresolved. The CDR3 has 11 residues. With 5 bases removed from V and 8 bases from J, the gap between germline ends came to 8 bases. The germline V gene encodes CDR1 SNHLY and CDR2 FYNNEI. The CDR3 region has the DNA TGTGCCAGCAGTTCCCCGGGTACGCAGTATTTT. This encodes CASSSPGTQYF. The full variable domain, in which reference TRBV2 and TRBJ2-3 provide the parts outside the CDR3, is EPEVTQTPSHQVTQMGQEVILRCVPISNHLYFYWYRQILGQKVEFLVSFYNNEISEKSEIFDDQFSVERPDGSNFTLKIRSTKLEDSAMYFCASSSPGTQYFGPGTRLTVL.

This clonotype has just a few counts. This chain uses TRBV14 with TRBJ1-1; D gene unclear. V gave up 5 bases and J gave up 1 base, with 8 bases separating them. CDR3 length: 13 amino acids. The germline gives CDR1 SGHDN, CDR2 FVKESK. CDR3 region: CASSKQRNTEAFF. DNA of the CDR3: TGTGCCAGCAGCAAGCAGAGGAACACTGAAGCTTTCTTT.

V gene TRBV5-1 combines with J gene TRBJ2-1, with D uncertain. Per germline, CDR1 SGHRS and CDR2 YFSETQ. The CDR3 loop spans 12 amino acids. The V end was cut by 5 bases, the J end by 8 bases, with 11 bases between. The DNA for the CDR3 is TGCGCCAGCAGTCACGATTGGGATGAGCAGTTCTTC. This gives the protein CASSHDWDEQFF.

This clonotype has at least ten counts. V gene TRBV6-2 or TRBV6-3 combines with J gene TRBJ2-1; maybe TRBD2 (5 bases). Germline values: CDR1 MNHEY, CDR2 SVGEGT. The CDR3 sequence is 13 residues long. V was clipped by 5 bases and J by 6 bases, with 11 bases between them. In nucleotides, the CDR3 is TGTGCCAGCAGTCCATCGGAGGTCAATGAGCAGTTCTTC. Its protein is CASSPSEVNEQFF.

The chain links TRBV6-2 or TRBV6-3 to TRBJ2-1; weak D call: TRBD1 (6 bases). Per the germline V gene, CDR1 is MNHEY and CDR2 is SVGEGT. V gave up 4 bases and J gave up 4 bases, with 17 bases separating them. The CDR3 contains 16 residues. CDR3 in DNA: TGTGCCAGCAGTTCGGGACCAACAGGGTGGTACAATGAGCAGTTCTTC. Translation gives CASSSGPTGWYNEQFF.

The rearrangement links TRBV5-5 to TRBJ2-5; D call uncertain. The V gene lost 4 bases and the J gene lost 1 base, with 8 bases spanning the gap. This CDR3 is 13 amino acids long. Germline V gives CDR1 SGHKS, CDR2 YYEKEE (reference sequence). The CDR3 DNA reads as TGTGCCAGCAGCCCTTGGAGCCAAGAGACCCAGTACTTC. Translated, it gives CASSPWSQETQYF.

A few counts support this clonotype. This chain joins TRBV7-6 and TRBJ2-6; D call uncertain. CDR1 is SGHVS and CDR2 is FNYEAQ in the germline V gene. The CDR3 length is 15 residues. Deletions cut 1 base from V and 0 bases from J, with 4 bases between. CDR3 in amino acids: CASSLGRSGANVLTF. Here the CDR3 DNA reads TGTGCCAGCAGCTTAGGTCGCTCTGGGGCCAACGTCCTGACTTTC.

The table lists this clonotype with many counts. V and J are TRBV4-3 and TRBJ2-3, with D unresolved. The CDR3 has 13 amino acids. Germline V gene data show CDR1 as LGHNA and CDR2 as YSLEER. Trimming removed 0 bases at V and 9 bases at J, with 10 bases between. This CDR3 is CASSQDQSVTQYF. In DNA form, the CDR3 reads TGCGCCAGCAGCCAAGATCAGTCGGTCACGCAGTATTTT.

Note on this clonotype: Its ends do not fully match the called genes, so a read error is possible. The rearrangement joins TRBV28 to TRBJ2-2; D is possibly TRBD2 (5 bases). There are 15 residues in the CDR3. Germline V gene data show CDR1 as MDHEN and CDR2 as SYDVKM. The CDR3 nucleotides are TGTGCCAGCAGTTCTGCATCGGAAATAACCGGGGAGCCGTTTTTT. Its protein product is CASSSASEITGEPFF.

There are a few counts of this clonotype. The chain couples TRBV6-4 to TRBJ2-2; no definite D call. The V and J ends lost 2 bases and 4 bases respectively, with 5 bases between them. CDR1 is MRHNA, CDR2 SNTAGT, per germline. The CDR3 length is 13 residues. CDR3 region: CASSDKSTGELFF. Here the CDR3 DNA reads TGTGCCAGCAGTGACAAAAGCACCGGGGAGCTGTTTTTT.

The sample holds many counts of this clonotype. The rearrangement uses TRBV6-2 or TRBV6-3 and TRBJ1-2; D not resolved. In germline, CDR1 is MNHEY, CDR2 SVGEGT. The CDR3 is 15 amino acids. V was clipped by 2 bases and J by 6 bases, with 16 bases between them. CDR3 sequence reads: CASSYSGEPVDGYTF. CDR3 in DNA: TGTGCCAGCAGTTACAGCGGGGAACCTGTGGATGGCTACACCTTC.

Many counts were recorded for this clonotype. V gene TRBV4-2 combines with J gene TRBJ2-5; D remains unclear. CDR1 and CDR2 from the germline V gene are LGHNA and YNFKEQ. Trimming pared 1 base from V and 2 bases from J, leaving 5 bases between. The CDR3 runs 13 residues. The CDR3, as DNA: TGTGCCAGCAGCCAAGTTTCTCAAGAGACCCAGTACTTC. This codes for CASSQVSQETQYF.

This clonotype was counted a few times. The rearrangement joins TRBV19 to TRBJ1-1; tentatively, D is TRBD1 (6 bases). Trimming took off 0 bases at V and 0 bases at J, with 8 bases between the two ends. The length of the CDR3 is 15 residues. Germline V gene data show CDR1 as LNHDA and CDR2 as SQIVND (reference sequence). CDR3 loop: CASSIEGHLNTEAFF. The CDR3 coding sequence is TGTGCCAGTAGTATAGAGGGACACTTGAACACTGAAGCTTTCTTT.

This clonotype was recorded many times. V is TRBV20-1 and J is TRBJ1-3; D call uncertain. Deletions cut 3 bases from V and 0 bases from J, with 6 bases between. This CDR3 comprises 13 residues. Germline CDR1 and CDR2: DFQATT and SNEGSKA (reference sequence). CDR3 sequence (DNA): TGCAGTGCTAGGGCCCCCTCTGGAAACACCATATATTTT. Translating it yields CSARAPSGNTIYF.

The chain recombines TRBV9 with TRBJ2-5; tentatively, D is TRBD2 (5 bases). V lost 3 bases and J 7 bases, leaving 10 bases between the germline ends. The CDR3 runs to 12 residues. Germline-derived CDR1 and CDR2 are SGDLS and YYNGEE. The DNA for the CDR3 is TGTGCCAGCAGCGCCGAGGCGGGGACCCAGTACTTC. Translation: CASSAEAGTQYF.

The rearrangement uses TRBV29-1 and TRBJ1-1; D might be TRBD1 (5 bases). Trimming pared 3 bases from V and 1 base from J, leaving 6 bases between. The CDR3 extends over 12 amino acids. Germline values: CDR1 SQVTM, CDR2 ANQGSEA. The CDR3 loop is CSVEGRNTEAFF. CDR3 nucleotide sequence: TGCAGCGTTGAGGGGCGGAACACTGAAGCTTTCTTT.

J is TRBJ2-1 and V is TRBV5-4; D is uncertain. Germline loops: CDR1 SGHNT, CDR2 YYREEE (reference sequence). Between the trimmed V and J ends, which lost 5 bases and 5 bases, there was a span of 5 bases. The CDR3 sequence is 11 residues long. The CDR3 region has the DNA TGTGCCAGCAGTCATAACAATGAGCAGTTCTTC. It translates to CASSHNNEQFF.

In this sample, this clonotype turned up a few times. The chain couples TRBV4-3 to TRBJ2-4, with 10 bases identical to TRBD2. This CDR3 is built from 15 residues. In germline, CDR1 is LGHNA, CDR2 YSLEER. V was clipped by 1 base and J by 8 bases; unmatched bases: 5. The CDR3 loop reads CASSQGTSGGDIQYF. For the CDR3, the DNA is TGCGCCAGCAGCCAAGGGACTAGCGGAGGGGACATTCAGTACTTC.

This clonotype was seen a few times. J is TRBJ2-7 and V is TRBV19; 7 positions match TRBD1. The V and J ends lost 0 bases and 2 bases, in that order; junction bases with no gene match: 4. Germline assignment: CDR1 LNHDA and CDR2 SQIVND (reference sequence). The CDR3 has 15 residues. The chain's CDR3 is CASSIEGQSAYEQYF. The DNA of the CDR3 is TGTGCCAGTAGTATAGAGGGACAGTCAGCCTACGAGCAGTACTTC.

The chain links TRBV9 to TRBJ1-3; no firm D call. The germline CDR1 and CDR2 sequences are SGDLS and YYNGEE. The CDR3 is 13 amino acids. Trimming pared 4 bases from V and 4 bases from J, leaving 9 bases between. This chain's CDR3 is CASSPPNGNTIYF. The CDR3 nucleotides are TGTGCCAGCAGCCCCCCCAACGGAAACACCATATATTTT.

This clonotype was seen ten or more times. The J gene is TRBJ1-4, the V gene TRBV15; the D is unclear. This CDR3 comprises 14 residues. V was pared by 0 bases and J by 7 bases, with 9 bases between. Germline V gene data show CDR1 as LNHNV and CDR2 as YYDKDF (reference sequence). This CDR3 reads CATSRDIVAEKLFF. The CDR3 DNA reads TGTGCCACCAGCAGAGATATCGTGGCTGAAAAACTGTTTTTT.

Turning to this clonotype: Mismatch with germline at one junction end may stem from a read error. The chain employs TRBV28 and TRBJ2-1, with D perhaps matching TRBD1 or TRBD2 (6 bases each). This CDR3 has 16 residues. The germline gives CDR1 MDHEN, CDR2 SYDVKM. The CDR3 reads CASSSPPRGLDNEQIF. CDR3 nucleotides: TGTGCCAGCAGTTCGCCCCCCAGGGGACTCGACAATGAGCAGATCTTC.

In this sample, this clonotype turned up many times. The chain links TRBV18 to TRBJ1-5; D perhaps matches TRBD1 (6 bases). V lost 5 bases and J lost 0, with 11 bases in between. This CDR3 spans 15 amino acids. Germline V CDR1 and CDR2: KGHSH, LQKENI. The CDR3 DNA sequence: TGTGCCAGCTCAAAGGGGGTGGATAGCAATCAGCCCCAGCATTTT. Translated: CASSKGVDSNQPQHF.

V is TRBV29-1 and J is TRBJ1-1; D unresolved. Germline V gene lookup returns CDR1 SQVTM and CDR2 ANQGSEA. The CDR3 spans 11 residues. Trimming pared 6 bases from V and 0 bases from J, leaving 5 bases between. The CDR3 DNA reads as TGCAGCGTAAGGCTGAACACTGAAGCTTTCTTT. Its translation: CSVRLNTEAFF.

The chain couples TRBV9 to TRBJ2-2; no clear D. Germline V gene lookup returns CDR1 SGDLS and CDR2 YYNGEE. This CDR3 spans 13 amino acids. With 0 bases removed from V and 1 base from J, the gap between germline ends came to 1 base. The CDR3 DNA reads as TGTGCCAGCAGCGTAGGGAACACCGGGGAGCTGTTTTTT. It encodes CASSVGNTGELFF.